This T cell receptor (beta chain) was documented in a study of TIL therapy for anti-PD-1-resistant metastatic lung cancer. The CDR3 totals 12 residues. The V and J ends lost 4 bases and 4 bases respectively, with 8 bases between them. Looked up from germline, CDR1 is MNHNS and CDR2 is SASEGT. By its share, this clone is medium-sized (0.01 to 0.1%). Time point in this sample: pre-treatment sample, taken before nivolumab and TIL therapy. Most excised metastases sampled were pleural nodules or supraclavicular lymph nodes. This was the immunoSEQ v3 assay. The assay was immunoSEQ multiplex PCR, and TCRdb's table has in-frame clones only and misses some. The table shows about 50,000 clones, with roughly 70% occurring only once.

This specimen was tumor tissue, taken at baseline. The origin of this receptor is a person aged 25-85 years with non-small cell lung cancer. V gene TRBV6-1 combines with J gene TRBJ2-7; the D gene is possibly TRBD2 (6 bases). In DNA form, the CDR3 reads TGTGCCAGCAGTGTGGGGGGATACGAGCAGTACTTC. The encoded protein is CASSVGGYEQYF.